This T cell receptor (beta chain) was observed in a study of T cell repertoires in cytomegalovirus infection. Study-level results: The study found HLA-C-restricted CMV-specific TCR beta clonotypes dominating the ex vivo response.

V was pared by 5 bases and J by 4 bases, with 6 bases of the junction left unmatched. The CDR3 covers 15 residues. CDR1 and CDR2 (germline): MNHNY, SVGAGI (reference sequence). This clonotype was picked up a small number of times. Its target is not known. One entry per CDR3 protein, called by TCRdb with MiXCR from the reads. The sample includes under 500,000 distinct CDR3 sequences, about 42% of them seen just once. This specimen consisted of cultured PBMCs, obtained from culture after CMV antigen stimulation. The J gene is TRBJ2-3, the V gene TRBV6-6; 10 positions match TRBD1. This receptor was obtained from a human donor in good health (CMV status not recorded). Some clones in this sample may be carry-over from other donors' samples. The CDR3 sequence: CASSNDRGLADTQYF. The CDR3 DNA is TGTGCCAGCAGTAACGACAGGGGGCTGGCAGATACGCAGTATTTT.